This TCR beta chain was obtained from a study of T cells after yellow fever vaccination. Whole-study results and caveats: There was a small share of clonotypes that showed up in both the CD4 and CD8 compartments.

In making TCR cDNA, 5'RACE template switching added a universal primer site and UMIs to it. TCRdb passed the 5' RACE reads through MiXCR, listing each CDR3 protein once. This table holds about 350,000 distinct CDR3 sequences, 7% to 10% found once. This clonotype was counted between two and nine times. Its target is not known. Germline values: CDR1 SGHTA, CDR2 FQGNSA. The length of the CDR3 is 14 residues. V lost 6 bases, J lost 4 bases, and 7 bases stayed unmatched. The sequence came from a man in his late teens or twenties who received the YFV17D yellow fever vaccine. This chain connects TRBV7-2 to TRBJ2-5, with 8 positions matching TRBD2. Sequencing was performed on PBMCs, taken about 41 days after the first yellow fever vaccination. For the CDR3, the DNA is TGTGCCAGCAGAGGACTAGCCAAGAGAGAGACCCAGTACTTC. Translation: CASRGLAKRETQYF.